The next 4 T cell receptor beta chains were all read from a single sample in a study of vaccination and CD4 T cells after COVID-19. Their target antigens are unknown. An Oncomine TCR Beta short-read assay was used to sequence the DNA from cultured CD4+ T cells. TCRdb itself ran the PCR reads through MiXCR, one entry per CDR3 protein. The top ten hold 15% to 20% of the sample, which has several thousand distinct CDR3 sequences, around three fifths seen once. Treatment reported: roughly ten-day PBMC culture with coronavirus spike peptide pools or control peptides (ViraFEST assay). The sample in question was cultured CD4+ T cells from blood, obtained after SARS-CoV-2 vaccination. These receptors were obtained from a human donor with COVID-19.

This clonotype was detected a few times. The CDR3 loop is CASSLAFAAGGGYEQYF. CDR3 DNA: TGTGCCAGCAGCTTAGCGTTCGCGGCGGGGGGGGGCTACGAGCAGTACTTC. This chain joins TRBV7-2 and TRBJ2-7, with 9 bases that match TRBD2. The CDR3 is 17 residues long. Germline values: CDR1 SGHTA, CDR2 FQGNSA. V trimming: 0 bases; J trimming: 3 bases; junction bases outside the gene matches: 9.

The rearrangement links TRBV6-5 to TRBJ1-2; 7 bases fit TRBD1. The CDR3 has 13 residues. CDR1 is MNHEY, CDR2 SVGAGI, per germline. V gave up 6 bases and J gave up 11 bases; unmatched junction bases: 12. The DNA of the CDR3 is TGTGCCAGCAGATACCCCGGACAGGATCATTACACCTTC. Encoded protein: CASRYPGQDHYTF.

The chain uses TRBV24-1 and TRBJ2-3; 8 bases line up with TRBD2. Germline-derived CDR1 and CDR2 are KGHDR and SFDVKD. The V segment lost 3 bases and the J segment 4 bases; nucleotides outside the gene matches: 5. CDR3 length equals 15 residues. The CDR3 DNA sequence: TGTGCCACCAGTGATCCGGGACTAGGGGCAGATACGCAGTATTTT. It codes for CATSDPGLGADTQYF.

CDR3 in amino acids: CASSLLPTGGRYEQYF. The CDR3, as DNA: TGTGCCAGCAGTTTACTCCCGACAGGGGGCAGGTACGAGCAGTACTTC. The chain is built from TRBV27 and TRBJ2-7; 10 positions match TRBD1. V shed 2 bases, J shed 4 bases, and the junction held 8 bases outside the gene matches. The CDR3 totals 16 residues. Germline assignment: CDR1 MNHEY and CDR2 SMNVEV (reference sequence).